These T cell receptor beta chains were read from a single sample in a study of technical replicates of blood from a handful of donors. Only in-frame clones appear in the TCRdb table, and some are missing; sequencing was by immunoSEQ multiplex PCR. The table lists about 56,000 clones, around 95% of them singletons. The sample taken for sequencing was PBMCs. The receptors derive from a human donor in good health. Some clones in this sample may be carry-over from other donors' samples. Each CDR3 is given with its conserved first and last residue. The D gene is left open where the match is weak. Size tells how often a clone was seen (once, few, many) or the class of an expanded clone, and some rows leave it out.

D gene,V gene,J gene,clone size,CDR3 protein,CDR3 DNA
.,TRBV30,TRBJ1-6,.,CARGAGINSPLHF,TGTGCCCGGGGTGCAGGGATCAATTCACCCCTCCACTTT
.,TRBV6-5,TRBJ2-7,.,CASQGKTGTEQYF,TGTGCCAGCCAAGGGAAAACCGGGACTGAGCAGTACTTC
.,TRBV18,TRBJ1-1,few,CASSPQGRATEAFF,TGTGCCAGCTCACCGCAGGGGCGAGCCACTGAAGCTTTCTTT
.,TRBV4-1,TRBJ2-7,.,CASSQEIGGRDYEQYF,TGCGCCAGCAGCCAAGAAATCGGGGGACGGGACTACGAGCAGTACTTC
.,TRBV7-9,TRBJ2-7,.,CASSPPRGWYEQYF,TGTGCCAGCAGCCCACCCCGGGGGTGGTACGAGCAGTACTTC
TRBD1,TRBV7-6,TRBJ1-2,once,CASSLEQGGYGYTF,TGTGCCAGCAGCTTAGAACAGGGGGGCTATGGCTACACCTTC
.,TRBV2,TRBJ1-3,.,CASSETMGGLINSGNTIYF,TGTGCCAGCAGTGAAACGATGGGGGGACTAATAAACTCTGGAAACACCATATATTTT
.,TRBV4-3,TRBJ2-5,.,CASSQGGATQETQYF,TGCGCCAGCAGCCAAGGCGGCGCAACCCAAGAGACCCAGTACTTC
TRBD2,TRBV10-3,TRBJ2-7,.,CAIRSGVSSYEQYF,TGTGCCATCAGGAGCGGGGTAAGCTCCTACGAGCAGTACTTC
TRBD2,TRBV11-3,TRBJ2-3,.,CASSFRTSGSRADTQYF,TGTGCCAGCAGCTTCAGGACTAGCGGGTCAAGGGCAGATACGCAGTATTTT
.,TRBV30,TRBJ1-5,.,CAWSRSGGYGNQPQHF,TGTGCCTGGAGCCGTTCGGGGGGCTATGGCAATCAGCCCCAGCATTTT
.,TRBV4-2,TRBJ2-1,.,CASSQAPGLGNEQFF,TGTGCCAGCAGCCAGGCCCCGGGACTCGGGAATGAGCAGTTCTTC
TRBD1,TRBV30,TRBJ2-5,.,CAWSEGTVQETQYF,TGTGCCTGGAGTGAAGGGACAGTACAAGAGACCCAGTACTTC
TRBD1,TRBV2,TRBJ1-2,once,CASSASTGVGANYGYTF,TGTGCCAGCAGCGCCTCGACAGGGGTGGGCGCTAACTATGGCTACACCTTC
.,TRBV6-4,TRBJ2-2,.,CASSAYPPGTPNTGELFF,TGTGCCAGCAGTGCCTACCCCCCGGGGACACCTAACACCGGGGAGCTGTTTTTT
.,TRBV7-2,TRBJ1-5,.,CASRRAPRGQPQHF,TGTGCCAGCAGGCGAGCACCCAGGGGACAGCCCCAGCATTTT
TRBD1,TRBV12-5,TRBJ1-1,.,CASGFGGQGDTEAFF,TGTGCTAGTGGTTTCGGGGGACAGGGAGACACTGAAGCTTTCTTT